This T cell receptor beta chain derives from a study of blood T cell repertoires in COVID-19. Study summary: COVID-19 samples collected from the United States, Italy and Spain covered acute and convalescent phases. Sources were T cells, B-cell-depleted T cells, or PBMCs; the material itself was cDNA or gDNA.

The V end lost 2 bases, the J end lost 1 base, and 9 bases lay between the germline ends. This CDR3 spans 14 amino acids. CDR1 and CDR2 from the germline V gene are MNHNY and SVGAGI (reference sequence). Authors' processing steps: By means of reference gene primer amplification, nucleated cell counts were estimated. TCRdb's table, derived via immunoSEQ multiplex PCR, lists solely in-frame clones and lacks some. From that table come the V and J calls and clone size; the DNA was used to work out D and trimming. The table includes approximately 170,000 clones, approximately 87% detected once. The source of this sequence is a woman in her fifties or sixties with COVID-19, enrolled during active disease. Specimen: peripheral blood. J is TRBJ2-7 and V is TRBV6-6, with D uncertain. The CDR3 here is CASSYTTVSYEQYF. CDR3 nucleotides: TGTGCCAGCAGTTACACAACAGTATCCTACGAGCAGTACTTC.